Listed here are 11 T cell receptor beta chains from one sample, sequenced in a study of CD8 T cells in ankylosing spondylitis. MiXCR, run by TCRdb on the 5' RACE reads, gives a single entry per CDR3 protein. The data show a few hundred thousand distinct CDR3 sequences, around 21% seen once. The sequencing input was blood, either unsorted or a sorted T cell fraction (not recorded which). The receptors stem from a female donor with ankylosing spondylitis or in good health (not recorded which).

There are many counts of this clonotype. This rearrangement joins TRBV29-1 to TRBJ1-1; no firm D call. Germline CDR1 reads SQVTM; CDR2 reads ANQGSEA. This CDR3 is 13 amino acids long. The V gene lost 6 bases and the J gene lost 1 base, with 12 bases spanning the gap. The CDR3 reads CSVAMRKNTEAFF. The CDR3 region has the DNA TGCAGCGTAGCCATGAGAAAGAACACTGAAGCTTTCTTT. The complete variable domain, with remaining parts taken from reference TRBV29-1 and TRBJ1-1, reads SAVISQKPSRDICQRGTSLTIQCQVDSQVTMMFWYRQQPGQSLTLIATANQGSEATYESGFVIDKFPISRPNLTFSTLTVSNMSPEDSSIYLCSVAMRKNTEAFFGQGTRLTVV.

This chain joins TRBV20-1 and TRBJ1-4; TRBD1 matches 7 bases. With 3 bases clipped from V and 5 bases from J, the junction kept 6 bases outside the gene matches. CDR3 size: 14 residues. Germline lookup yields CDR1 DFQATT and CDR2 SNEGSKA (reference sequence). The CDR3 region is CSARETGWNEKLFF. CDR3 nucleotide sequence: TGCAGTGCTAGGGAGACAGGGTGGAATGAAAAACTGTTTTTT.

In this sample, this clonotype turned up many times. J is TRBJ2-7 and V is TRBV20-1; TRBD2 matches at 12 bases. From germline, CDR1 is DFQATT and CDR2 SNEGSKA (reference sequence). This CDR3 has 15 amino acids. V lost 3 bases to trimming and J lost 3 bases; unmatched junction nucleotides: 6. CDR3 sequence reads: CSARETSGSGYEQYF. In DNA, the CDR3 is TGCAGTGCTAGGGAGACTAGCGGGAGTGGCTACGAGCAGTACTTC.

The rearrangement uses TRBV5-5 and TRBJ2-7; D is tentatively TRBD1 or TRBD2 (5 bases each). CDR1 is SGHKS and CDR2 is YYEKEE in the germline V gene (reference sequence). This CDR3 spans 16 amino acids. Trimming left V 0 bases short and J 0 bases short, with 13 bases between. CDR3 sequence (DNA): TGTGCCAGCAGCTTGGCGGGGCGCCCAAGCTCCTACGAGCAGTACTTC. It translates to CASSLAGRPSSYEQYF.

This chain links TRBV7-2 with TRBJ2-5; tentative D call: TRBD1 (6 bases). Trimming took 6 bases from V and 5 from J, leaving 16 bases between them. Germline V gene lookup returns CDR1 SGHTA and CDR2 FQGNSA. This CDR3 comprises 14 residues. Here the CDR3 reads CASRRQVEVETQYF. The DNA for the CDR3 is TGTGCCAGCAGACGACAGGTCGAGGTGGAGACCCAGTACTTC.

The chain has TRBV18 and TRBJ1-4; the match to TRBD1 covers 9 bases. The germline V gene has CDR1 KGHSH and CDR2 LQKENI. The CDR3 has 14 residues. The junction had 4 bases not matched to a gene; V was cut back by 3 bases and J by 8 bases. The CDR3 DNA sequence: TGTGCCAGCTCACCCGGACAGGGGAAGGAAAAACTGTTTTTT. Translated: CASSPGQGKEKLFF.

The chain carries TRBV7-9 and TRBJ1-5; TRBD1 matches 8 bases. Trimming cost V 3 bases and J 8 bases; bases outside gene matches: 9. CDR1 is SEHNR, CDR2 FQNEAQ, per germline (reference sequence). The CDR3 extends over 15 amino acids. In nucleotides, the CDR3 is TGTGCCAGCAGCTTGGGGGACGCAGGGGGCGAGCCCCAGCATTTT. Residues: CASSLGDAGGEPQHF.

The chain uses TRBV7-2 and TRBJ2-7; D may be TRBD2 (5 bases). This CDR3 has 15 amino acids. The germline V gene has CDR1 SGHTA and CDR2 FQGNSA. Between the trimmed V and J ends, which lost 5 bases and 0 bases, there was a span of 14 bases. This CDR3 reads CASSQSSGGSYEQYF. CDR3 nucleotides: TGTGCCAGCAGCCAGTCCAGCGGAGGCTCCTACGAGCAGTACTTC. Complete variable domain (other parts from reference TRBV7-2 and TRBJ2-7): GAGVSQSPSNKVTEKGKDVELRCDPISGHTALYWYRQSLGQGLEFLIYFQGNSAPDKSGLPSDRFSAERTGGSVSTLTIQRTQQEDSAVYLCASSQSSGGSYEQYFGPGTRLTVT.

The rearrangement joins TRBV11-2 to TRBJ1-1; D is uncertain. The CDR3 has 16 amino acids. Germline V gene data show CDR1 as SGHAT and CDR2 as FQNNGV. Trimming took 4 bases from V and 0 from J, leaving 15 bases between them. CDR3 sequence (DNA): TGTGCCAGCAGCTCCATAAAGAGGAAATTGAACACTGAAGCTTTCTTT. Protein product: CASSSIKRKLNTEAFF.

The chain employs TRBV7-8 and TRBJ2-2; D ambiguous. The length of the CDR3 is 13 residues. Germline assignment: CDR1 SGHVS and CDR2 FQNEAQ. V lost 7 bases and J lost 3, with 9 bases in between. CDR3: CASILVDTGELFF. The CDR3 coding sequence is TGTGCCAGCATCCTAGTCGACACCGGGGAGCTGTTTTTT. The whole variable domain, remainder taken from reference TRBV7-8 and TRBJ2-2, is GAGVSQSPRYKVAKRGQDVALRCDPISGHVSLFWYQQALGQGPEFLTYFQNEAQLDKSGLPSDRFFAERPEGSVSTLKIQRTQQEDSAVYLCASILVDTGELFFGEGSRLTVL.

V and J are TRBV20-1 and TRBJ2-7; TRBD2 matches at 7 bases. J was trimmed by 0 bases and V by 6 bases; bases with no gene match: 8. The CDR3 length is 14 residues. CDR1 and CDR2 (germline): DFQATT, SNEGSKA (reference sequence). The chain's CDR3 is CSALDQRGSYEQYF. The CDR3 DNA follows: TGCAGTGCCCTTGATCAGCGGGGCTCCTACGAGCAGTACTTC.